This T cell receptor beta chain was sequenced for a study of early T cells in non-severe SARS-CoV-2 infection. The length of the CDR3 is 15 residues. J was trimmed by 5 bases and V by 5 bases; bases with no gene match: 5. This clonotype was recorded many times. TCRdb passed the 5' RACE reads through MiXCR, listing each CDR3 protein once. The sample includes over 45,000 distinct CDR3 sequences, 4.5% to 7% of them seen just once. The origin of this receptor is an adult who was a healthcare worker with PCR-confirmed SARS-CoV-2 infection or an uninfected control (not recorded which). The sequenced sample consisted of whole blood. The chain carries TRBV12-3 or TRBV12-4 and TRBJ2-1; 11 bases fit TRBD1. Here the CDR3 reads CASSTDRGPHNEQFF. CDR3 DNA sequence: TGTGCCAGCAGTACGGACAGGGGGCCCCACAATGAGCAGTTCTTC.